This T cell receptor beta chain was documented in a study of metastatic and nonmetastatic thyroid tumors. Study-wide points: As reported, TCR beta diversity in blood and tumor was significantly higher in malignant thyroid tumors than in benign nodules.

The CDR3 contains 15 residues. Trimming cost V 4 bases and J 1 base, with 12 bases left between them. CDR1 and CDR2 (germline): SGHDN, FVKESK. Using MiXCR, TCRdb re-called clones from the PCR reads. The sample contains more than 70,000 clones, less than 10% of which appear only once. This clone has a count of ten or more. The antigen is unknown. Patients had received no treatment of any kind before thyroid surgery. The sample was blood. The sequence derives from a female donor with papillary thyroid cancer or a benign thyroid nodule (not recorded which). Some clones in this sample may be carry-over from other donors' samples. This sequence joins TRBV14 and TRBJ2-3, with a possible D match to TRBD2 (6 bases). The CDR3 loop is CASSPYGGRTDTQYF. CDR3 coding DNA: TGTGCCAGCAGCCCCTACGGGGGACGCACAGATACGCAGTATTTT.